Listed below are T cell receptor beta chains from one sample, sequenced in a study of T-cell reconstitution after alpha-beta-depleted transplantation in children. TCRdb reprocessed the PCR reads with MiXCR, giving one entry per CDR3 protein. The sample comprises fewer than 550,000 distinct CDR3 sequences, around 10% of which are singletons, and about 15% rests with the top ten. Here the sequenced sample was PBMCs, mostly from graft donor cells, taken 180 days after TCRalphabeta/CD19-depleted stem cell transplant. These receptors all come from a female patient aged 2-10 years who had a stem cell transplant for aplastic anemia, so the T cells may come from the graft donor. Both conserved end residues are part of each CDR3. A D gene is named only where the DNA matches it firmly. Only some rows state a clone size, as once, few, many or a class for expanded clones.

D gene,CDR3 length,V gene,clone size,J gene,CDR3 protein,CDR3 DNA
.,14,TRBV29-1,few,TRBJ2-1,CSVERPGRDNEQFF,TGCAGCGTGGAACGCCCGGGCCGCGACAATGAGCAGTTCTTC
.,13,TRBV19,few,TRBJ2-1,CASSIDHGREQFF,TGTGCCAGTAGTATAGATCACGGTAGAGAGCAGTTCTTC
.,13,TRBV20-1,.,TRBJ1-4,CSADSPLREKLFF,TGCAGTGCTGACAGCCCCCTTAGGGAAAAACTGTTTTTT
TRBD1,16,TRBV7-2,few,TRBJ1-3,CASSYTGTGGGNTIYF,TGTGCCAGCAGCTACACCGGGACAGGGGGCGGAAACACCATATATTTT
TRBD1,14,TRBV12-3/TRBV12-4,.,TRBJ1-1,CASSFGGGTGEAFF,TGTGCCAGCAGTTTCGGGGGGGGGACAGGGGAAGCTTTCTTT
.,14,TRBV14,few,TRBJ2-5,CASSQDYRQETQYF,TGTGCCAGCAGCCAAGATTACAGGCAAGAGACCCAGTACTTC
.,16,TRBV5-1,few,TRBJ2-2,CASSLRSSPNTGELFF,TGCGCCAGCAGCCTCCGGTCGTCCCCGAACACCGGGGAGCTGTTTTTT
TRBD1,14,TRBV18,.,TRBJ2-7,CASSPGTTGAEQYF,TGTGCCAGCTCACCAGGAACTACAGGGGCCGAGCAGTACTTC
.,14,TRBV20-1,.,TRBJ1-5,CSARDSTAGPAQHF,TGCAGTGCTAGAGATAGTACAGCGGGGCCGGCCCAGCATTTT
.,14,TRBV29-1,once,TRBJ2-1,CSVVAAGIYNEQFF,TGCAGCGTTGTGGCGGCGGGAATCTACAATGAGCAGTTCTTC
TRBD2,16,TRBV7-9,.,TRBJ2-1,CASSLGSGRAVNEQFF,TGTGCCAGCAGCTTAGGGAGCGGGAGGGCGGTAAATGAGCAGTTCTTC
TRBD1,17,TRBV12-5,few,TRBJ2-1,CASGLSTGTGSYNEQFF,TGTGCTAGTGGTTTGTCCACCGGGACAGGGTCCTACAATGAGCAGTTCTTC
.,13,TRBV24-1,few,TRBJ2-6,CAATGTGANVLTF,TGTGCCGCCACAGGGACTGGGGCCAACGTCCTGACTTTC
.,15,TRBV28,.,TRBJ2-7,CASTLSQTSSYEQYF,TGTGCCAGCACCTTAAGTCAGACCAGCTCCTACGAGCAGTACTTC
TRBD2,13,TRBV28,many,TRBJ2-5,CASSFGGRETQYF,TGTGCCAGCAGTTTCGGGGGGAGGGAGACCCAGTACTTC
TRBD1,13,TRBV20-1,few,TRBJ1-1,CSARPDRAGEAFF,TGCAGTGCTAGACCCGACAGGGCTGGTGAAGCTTTCTTT
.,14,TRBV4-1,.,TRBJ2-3,CASSQDSPSDTQYF,TGCGCCAGCAGCCAAGATAGCCCCTCAGATACGCAGTATTTT
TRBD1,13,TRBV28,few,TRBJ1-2,CASSRGSNYGYTF,TGTGCCAGCTCCAGGGGGAGTAACTATGGCTACACCTTC
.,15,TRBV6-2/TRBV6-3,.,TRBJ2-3,CASSYSEIHGNTQYF,TGTGCCAGCAGTTACTCGGAAATACACGGGAATACGCAGTATTTT
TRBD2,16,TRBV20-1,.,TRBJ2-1,CSARDMTSGTAYEQFF,TGCAGTGCTAGAGATATGACTAGCGGGACCGCTTATGAGCAGTTCTTC
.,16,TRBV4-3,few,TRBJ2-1,CASSRLAEGSYNEQFF,TGCGCCAGCAGCCGCCTGGCGGAGGGGTCCTACAATGAGCAGTTCTTC
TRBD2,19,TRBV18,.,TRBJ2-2,CASSPPYEAGGPNTGELFF,TGTGCCAGCTCACCACCGTACGAAGCGGGAGGGCCAAACACCGGGGAGCTGTTTTTT
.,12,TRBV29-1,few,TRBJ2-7,CSVTGDLYEQYF,TGCAGCGTTACCGGGGACTTATACGAGCAGTACTTC
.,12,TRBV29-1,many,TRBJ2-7,CSAVTRMGEQYF,TGCAGCGCCGTCACCCGAATGGGGGAGCAGTACTTC
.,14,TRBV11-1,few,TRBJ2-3,CASSLGLRGDTQYF,TGTGCCAGCAGCTTAGGGCTAAGGGGAGATACGCAGTATTTT
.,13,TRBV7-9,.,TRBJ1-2,CASTRAVNYGYTF,TGTGCCAGCACCCGGGCCGTCAACTATGGCTACACCTTC
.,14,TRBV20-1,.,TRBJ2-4,CSASLRAAKNIQYF,TGCAGTGCTAGTCTACGGGCAGCCAAAAACATTCAGTACTTC
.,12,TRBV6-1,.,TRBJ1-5,CASYEGGQPQHF,TGTGCCAGTTATGAAGGGGGGCAGCCCCAGCATTTT
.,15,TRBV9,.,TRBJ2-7,CASSTAPGVGYEQYF,TGTGCCAGCAGCACCGCCCCGGGAGTGGGCTACGAGCAGTACTTC
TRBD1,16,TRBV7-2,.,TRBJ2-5,CASSLNRGRGEETQYF,TGTGCCAGCAGCTTAAACAGGGGGCGCGGGGAGGAGACCCAGTACTTC
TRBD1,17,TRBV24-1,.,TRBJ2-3,CATSEPPRGPSTDTQYF,TGTGCCACCAGTGAACCCCCGAGGGGGCCGAGCACAGATACGCAGTATTTT
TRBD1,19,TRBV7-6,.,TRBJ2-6,CASSLGTGWIGAGANVLTF,TGTGCCAGCAGCTTAGGGACAGGCTGGATCGGGGCTGGGGCCAACGTCCTGACTTTC
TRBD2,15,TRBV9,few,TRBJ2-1,CASSVASGGVREQFF,TGTGCCAGCAGCGTAGCTAGCGGGGGCGTCCGGGAGCAGTTCTTC
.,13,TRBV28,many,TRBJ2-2,CASSLLNTGELFF,TGTGCCAGCAGCTTATTAAACACCGGGGAGCTGTTTTTT
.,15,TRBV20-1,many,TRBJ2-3,CSARDPGRELHTQYF,TGCAGTGCTAGAGATCCTGGCCGGGAGCTTCATACGCAGTATTTT
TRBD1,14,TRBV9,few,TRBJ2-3,CASSVGDRGDTQYF,TGTGCCAGCAGCGTAGGGGACAGGGGGGATACGCAGTATTTT
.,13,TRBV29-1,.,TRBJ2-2,CSVVGRRTGELFF,TGCAGCGTTGTGGGGAGGCGGACCGGGGAGCTGTTTTTT